Sequencing of this T cell receptor beta chain was carried out in a study of alternative splicing in chronic myeloid leukemia remission (dated by TCRdb to about 2020). About the study as a whole: RNA sequencing was used to profile peripheral blood taken from chronic-phase CML patients both at diagnosis and at remission, and those profiles were then compared against healthy donors. The median age was about 54 years at diagnosis and 56 to 65 at remission, while healthy controls had a median age of roughly 39. Female/male counts were 11/5 for diagnosis samples, 8/3 for remission samples and 2/4 for controls. Trizol was used to extract total RNA from peripheral blood mononuclear cells of the diagnosis, remission and control samples.

Notes on this clonotype: The antigen it recognizes is unknown.

Peripheral blood was obtained from about six healthy donors to serve as normal controls. General findings and caveats noted by the study authors: At remission, blood cell composition had been reconfigured so that it resembled normal controls enriched in lymphoid cells. Strong differences in blood cell composition were observed between timepoints, with a shift from myeloid progenitor enrichment at diagnosis to mature lymphoid enrichment at remission.

The library was made by bulk RNA-seq. The TruSeq Stranded RNA sample prep kit was used to generate libraries of poly-A-enriched mRNA from an input of about 0.92 ug total RNA. Paired-end sequencing was performed on a HiSeq 2500, with each sample sequenced in triplicate. Each mate in the RNA-seq data had a read length of 125 nucleotides. Regarding the original processing steps: After trimming, reads were aligned to hg38 using STAR v2.7, and quality control was handled by FASTQC, RSeQC and multiqc. Salmon 0.14.1 was used to quantify gene expression levels as transcripts per million (TPM). The results of principal component analysis suggested that neither trial, library batch, sequencing batch, treatment regimen nor sex drove the transcriptomic profiles. TCRdb reprocessed the reads, reporting each CDR3 protein sequence once and no DNA. These V and J calls are TCRdb output, not the study's own analysis. The sample records approximately 180 distinct CDR3 sequences, about 94% of which are singletons. Of the sample, 10% to 15% is held by the ten largest clones.

Its CDR3 holds 15 amino acids, cysteine through phenylalanine. No DNA was logged. The germline V gene (reference sequence) specifies DFQATT as CDR1 and SNEGSKA as CDR2. The V and J segments used are TRBV20-1 and TRBJ1-2. The source material was PBMCs. This receptor was taken from a person aged 25-55 years in good health. The CDR3 sequence is CSADLSSQGASGYTF.